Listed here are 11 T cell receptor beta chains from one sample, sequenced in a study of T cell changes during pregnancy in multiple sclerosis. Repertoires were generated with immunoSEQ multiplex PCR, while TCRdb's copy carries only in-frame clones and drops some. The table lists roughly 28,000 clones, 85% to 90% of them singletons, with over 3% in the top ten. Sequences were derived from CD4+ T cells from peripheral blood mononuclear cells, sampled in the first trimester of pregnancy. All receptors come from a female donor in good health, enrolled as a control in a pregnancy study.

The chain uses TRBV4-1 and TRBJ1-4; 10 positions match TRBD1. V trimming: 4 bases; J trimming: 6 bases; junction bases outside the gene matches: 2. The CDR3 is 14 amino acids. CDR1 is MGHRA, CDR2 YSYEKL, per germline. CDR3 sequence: CASSLTGGYEKLFF. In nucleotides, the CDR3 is TGCGCCAGCAGCCTGACAGGGGGCTATGAAAAACTGTTTTTT.

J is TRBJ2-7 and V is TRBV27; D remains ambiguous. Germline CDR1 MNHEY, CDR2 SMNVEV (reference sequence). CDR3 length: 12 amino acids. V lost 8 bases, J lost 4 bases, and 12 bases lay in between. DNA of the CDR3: TGTGCCAGCGGGCAGGTAGTATACGAGCAGTACTTC. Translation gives CASGQVVYEQYF.

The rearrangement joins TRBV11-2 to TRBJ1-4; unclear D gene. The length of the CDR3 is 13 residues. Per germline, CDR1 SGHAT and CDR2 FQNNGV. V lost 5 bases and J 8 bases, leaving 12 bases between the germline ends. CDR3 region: CASSHSGGEKLFF. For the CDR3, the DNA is TGTGCCAGCAGCCACTCGGGTGGGGAAAAACTGTTTTTT.

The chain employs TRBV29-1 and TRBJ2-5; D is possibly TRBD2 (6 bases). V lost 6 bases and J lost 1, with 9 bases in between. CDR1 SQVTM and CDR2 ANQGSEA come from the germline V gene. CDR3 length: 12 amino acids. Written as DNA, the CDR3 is TGCAGCGTGGAGGGGTTCCAAGAGACCCAGTACTTC. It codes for CSVEGFQETQYF.

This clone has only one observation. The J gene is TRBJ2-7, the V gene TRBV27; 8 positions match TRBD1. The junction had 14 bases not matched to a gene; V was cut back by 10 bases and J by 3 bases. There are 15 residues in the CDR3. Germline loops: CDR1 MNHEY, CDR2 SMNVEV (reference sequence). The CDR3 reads CATYSVQGGLYEQYF. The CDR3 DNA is TGTGCCACCTACAGTGTACAGGGGGGACTCTACGAGCAGTACTTC.

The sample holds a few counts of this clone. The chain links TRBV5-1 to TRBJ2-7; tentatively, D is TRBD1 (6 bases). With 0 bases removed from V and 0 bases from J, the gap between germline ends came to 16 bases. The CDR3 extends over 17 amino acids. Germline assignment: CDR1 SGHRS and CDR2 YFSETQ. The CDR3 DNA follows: TGCGCCAGCAGCTTGGACAGATGGGGGACATCCTCCTACGAGCAGTACTTC. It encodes CASSLDRWGTSSYEQYF.

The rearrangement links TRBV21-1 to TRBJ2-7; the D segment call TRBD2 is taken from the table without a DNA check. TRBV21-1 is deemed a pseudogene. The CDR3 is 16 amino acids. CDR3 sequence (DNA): TGTGCCAGCAGCACGGTCCGGGACTTAACCACTTACGAGCAGTACTTC. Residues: CASSTVRDLTTYEQYF.

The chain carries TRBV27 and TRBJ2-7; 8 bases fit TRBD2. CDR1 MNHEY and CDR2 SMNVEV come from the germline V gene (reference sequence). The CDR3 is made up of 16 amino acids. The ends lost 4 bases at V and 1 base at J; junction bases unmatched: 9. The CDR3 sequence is CASSSSSGRTSYEQYF. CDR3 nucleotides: TGTGCCAGCAGTTCCTCTAGCGGGCGGACTTCCTACGAGCAGTACTTC.

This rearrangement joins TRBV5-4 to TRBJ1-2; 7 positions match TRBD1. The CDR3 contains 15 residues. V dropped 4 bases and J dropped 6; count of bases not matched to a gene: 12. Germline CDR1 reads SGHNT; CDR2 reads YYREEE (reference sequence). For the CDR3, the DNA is TGTGCCAGCAGCCGAAATCGAGGGGACAGTGATGGCTACACCTTC. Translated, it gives CASSRNRGDSDGYTF. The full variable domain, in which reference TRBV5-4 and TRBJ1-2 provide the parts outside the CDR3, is ETGVTQSPTHLIKTRGQQVTLRCSSQSGHNTVSWYQQALGQGPQFIFQYYREEENGRGNFPPRFSGLQFPNYSSELNVNALELDDSALYLCASSRNRGDSDGYTFGSGTRLTVV.

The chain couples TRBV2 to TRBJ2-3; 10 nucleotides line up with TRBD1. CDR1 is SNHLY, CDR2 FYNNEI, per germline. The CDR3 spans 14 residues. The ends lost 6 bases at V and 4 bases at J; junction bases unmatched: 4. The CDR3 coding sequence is TGTGCCAGCAGGGGGGACAGGGGATCAGATACGCAGTATTTT. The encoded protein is CASRGDRGSDTQYF.

The CDR3 here is CSGSLLARGGETQYF. CDR3 bases: TGCAGCGGGTCCTTGCTAGCGAGGGGGGGAGAGACCCAGTACTTC. V usage is TRBV29-1 and J usage is TRBJ2-5, with D tentatively TRBD2 (7 bases). Germline lookup yields CDR1 SQVTM and CDR2 ANQGSEA. CDR3 size: 15 residues. V was trimmed by 7 bases and J by 4 bases, leaving 22 bases between them.